This T cell receptor beta chain was recovered during a study of T-cell memory formation after mild COVID-19. CDR1 is MNHEY, CDR2 SMNVEV, per germline (reference sequence). The germline V and J ends were trimmed by 5 bases and 5 bases, with 11 bases remaining between them. The CDR3 extends over 13 amino acids. TCRdb re-called the 5' RACE reads with MiXCR, one entry per CDR3 protein. Counted here are about 350,000 distinct CDR3 sequences, around 15% occurring once; the ten biggest clones make up 20% to 25%. The clonotype comes from a man aged 18 to 35 who had mild COVID-19 (a few samples of this study predate the infection). Cell type and time point are not known. Sequencing was done on a sample of PBMCs or a T cell subset sorted from them (not recorded which). V is TRBV27 and J is TRBJ2-3; possibly TRBD1 for D (5 bases). CDR3 region: CASSPTQGDTQYF. For the CDR3, the DNA is TGTGCCAGCAGTCCCACCCAGGGAGATACGCAGTATTTT.